One sample yielded the 4 T cell receptor beta chains listed below, sequenced in a study of radiotherapy plus CTLA-4 blockade in lung cancer (dated by TCRdb to 2016 to 2019). The library was prepared using the immunoSEQ multiplex PCR assay. The clones in this table, taken by TCRdb from immuneACCESS, are in-frame only. Not every clone is retained; where verified, under half of the shortfall comes from an unresolved V gene, and the cause of the rest is unknown. The sample table holds approximately 100,000 clones, of which approximately 87% were seen once. Over 2% of the sample comes from the top ten. The material was peripheral blood, obtained from a patient treated with radiotherapy plus ipilimumab. The source of these receptors is a human donor with non-small cell lung cancer that progressed on radiotherapy plus ipilimumab. Some clones in this sample may be carry-over from other donors' samples.

V and J are TRBV4-3 and TRBJ2-1; the D gene is possibly TRBD2 (5 bases). This CDR3 spans 16 amino acids. The germline CDR1 and CDR2 sequences are LGHNA and YSLEER. The V and J ends lost 5 bases and 0 bases respectively, with 14 bases between them. The CDR3 here is CASSAASYSSYNEQFF. CDR3 nucleotide sequence: TGCGCCAGCAGCGCGGCTAGCTACAGCTCCTACAATGAGCAGTTCTTC.

This sequence joins TRBV28 and TRBJ2-7, with no clear D. The CDR3 covers 13 residues. Germline values: CDR1 MDHEN, CDR2 SYDVKM. Trimming left V 8 bases short and J 3 bases short, with 14 bases between. The CDR3 nucleotides read TGTGCCAGCCGACCGGACCGAAGCTACGAGCAGTACTTC. This codes for CASRPDRSYEQYF.

This clone was counted once. The V gene is TRBV11-2, the J gene TRBJ2-2, with D unresolved. The CDR3 has 12 amino acids. From germline, CDR1 is SGHAT and CDR2 FQNNGV. Trimming stripped 5 bases from V and 4 bases from J, with 5 bases between. The DNA of the CDR3 is TGTGCCAGCAGCCCATTCACCGGGGAGCTGTTTTTT. Translating gives CASSPFTGELFF.

This sequence joins TRBV2 and TRBJ2-1; D uncertain. Germline CDR1 SNHLY, CDR2 FYNNEI. Trimming pared 2 bases from V and 5 bases from J, leaving 10 bases between. The length of the CDR3 is 14 residues. The CDR3 region has the DNA TGTGCCAGCAGTGAATGGGCAGCCGACAATGAGCAGTTCTTC. Its translation is CASSEWAADNEQFF.